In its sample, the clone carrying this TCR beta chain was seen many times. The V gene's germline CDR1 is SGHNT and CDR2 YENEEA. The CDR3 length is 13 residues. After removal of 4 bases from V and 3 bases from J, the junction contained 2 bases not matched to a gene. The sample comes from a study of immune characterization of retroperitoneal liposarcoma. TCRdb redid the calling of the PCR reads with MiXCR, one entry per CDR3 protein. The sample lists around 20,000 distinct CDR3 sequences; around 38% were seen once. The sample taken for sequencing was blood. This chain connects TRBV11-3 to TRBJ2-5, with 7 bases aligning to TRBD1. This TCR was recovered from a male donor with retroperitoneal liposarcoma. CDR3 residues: CASSSGQEETQYF. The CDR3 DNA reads TGTGCCAGCAGCTCTGGACAGGAAGAGACCCAGTACTTC.